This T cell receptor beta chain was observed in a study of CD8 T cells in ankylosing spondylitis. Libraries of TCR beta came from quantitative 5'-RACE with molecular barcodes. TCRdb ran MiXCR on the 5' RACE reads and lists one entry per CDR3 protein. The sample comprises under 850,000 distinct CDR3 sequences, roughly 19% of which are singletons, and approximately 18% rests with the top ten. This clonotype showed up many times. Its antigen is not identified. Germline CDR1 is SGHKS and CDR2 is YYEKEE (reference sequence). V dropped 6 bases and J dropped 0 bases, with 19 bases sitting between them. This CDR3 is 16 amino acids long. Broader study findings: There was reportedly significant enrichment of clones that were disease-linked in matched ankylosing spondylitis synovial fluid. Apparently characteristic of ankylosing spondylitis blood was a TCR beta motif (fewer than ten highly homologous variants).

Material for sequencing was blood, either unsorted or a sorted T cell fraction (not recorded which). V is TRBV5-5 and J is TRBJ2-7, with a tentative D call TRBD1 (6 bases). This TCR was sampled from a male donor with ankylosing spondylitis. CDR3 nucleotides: TGTGCCAGCACCCTCCAACAGGGATTGGGCTCCTACGAGCAGTACTTC. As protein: CASTLQQGLGSYEQYF.